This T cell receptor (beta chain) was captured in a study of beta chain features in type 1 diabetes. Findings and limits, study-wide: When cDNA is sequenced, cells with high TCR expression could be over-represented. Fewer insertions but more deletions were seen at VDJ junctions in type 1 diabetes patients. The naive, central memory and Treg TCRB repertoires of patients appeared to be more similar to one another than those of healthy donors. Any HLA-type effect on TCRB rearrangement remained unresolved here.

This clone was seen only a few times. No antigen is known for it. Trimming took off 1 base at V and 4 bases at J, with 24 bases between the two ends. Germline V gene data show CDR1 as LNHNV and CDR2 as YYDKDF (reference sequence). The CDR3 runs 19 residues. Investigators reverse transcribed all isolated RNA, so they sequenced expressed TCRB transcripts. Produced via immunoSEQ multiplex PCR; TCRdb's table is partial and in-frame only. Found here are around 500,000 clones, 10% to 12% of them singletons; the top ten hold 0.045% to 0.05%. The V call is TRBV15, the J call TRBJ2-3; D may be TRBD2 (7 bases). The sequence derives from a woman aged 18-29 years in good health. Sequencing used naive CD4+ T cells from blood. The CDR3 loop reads CATSRVSRREWRGADTQYF. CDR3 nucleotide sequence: TGTGCCACCAGCAGAGTGAGTCGGCGGGAGTGGAGGGGGGCAGATACGCAGTATTTT.